This T cell receptor beta chain was recorded in a study of T cell responses to AZD1222 COVID-19 vaccine. Whole-study results and caveats: Females made up more of the donors, who were largely white British, and clonal diversity may have come out too low. Spike-specific TCR breadth rose after two AZD1222 doses, and depth rose as well.

This clone was observed a few times. Its target is not known. Trimming stripped 0 bases from V and 0 bases from J, with 6 bases between. Germline CDR1 reads ENHRY; CDR2 reads SYGVKD. This CDR3 contains 15 residues. Clones were sequenced by immunoSEQ multiplex PCR, and TCRdb holds only the in-frame ones, with some missing. The table lists 150,000 to 200,000 clones, around nine tenths of them singletons, with around 5.9% in the top ten. The receptor's source is an adult in good health. The rearrangement joins TRBV10-3 to TRBJ1-3, with D perhaps TRBD1 (5 bases). The input for sequencing was peripheral blood, taken on day 0 of AZD1222 vaccination. Written as DNA, the CDR3 is TGTGCCATCAGTGAGTCACAGGCCTCTGGAAACACCATATATTTT. It translates to CAISESQASGNTIYF.